The 24 T cell receptor beta chains presented below share a single source sample, sequenced in a study of long-term antiretroviral therapy in people with HIV. The assay used was immunoSEQ (version v3.0), run at survey level. The table came from immunoSEQ multiplex PCR; TCRdb's copy has only in-frame clones and leaves some out. This table holds some 19,000 clones, about 87% found once. The starting material was unsorted PBMCs, obtained around 2.7 years after starting antiretroviral therapy. The receptors shown here come from a woman aged 45-59 years with HIV.

The V and J genes are TRBV4-2 and TRBJ2-2; D remains ambiguous. V was trimmed by 4 bases and J by 2 bases, leaving 8 bases between them. The CDR3 sequence is 14 residues long. Germline V gives CDR1 LGHNA, CDR2 YNFKEQ. The CDR3 DNA sequence: TGTGCCAGCAGCCCCCCGTTCAACACCGGGGAGCTGTTTTTT. It translates to CASSPPFNTGELFF.

The count of this clone is one. The V call is TRBV6-1, the J call TRBJ2-1; D is possibly TRBD1 (6 bases). The CDR3 has 13 residues. CDR1 and CDR2 from the germline V gene are MNHNS and SASEGT. V lost 6 bases and J 10 bases, leaving 16 bases between the germline ends. CDR3 amino acids: CASSYQGFREQFF. Here the CDR3 DNA reads TGTGCCAGCAGCTATCAGGGGTTCAGGGAGCAGTTCTTC.

This chain uses TRBV6-5 with TRBJ1-1, with D possibly being TRBD1 (5 bases). V was shortened by 6 bases and J by 4 bases, with 12 bases between the two germline ends. Germline CDR1 MNHEY, CDR2 SVGAGI. The length of the CDR3 is 13 residues. The CDR3 reads CASRVLRGTEAFF. Here the CDR3 DNA reads TGTGCCAGCAGGGTCCTGAGGGGCACTGAAGCTTTCTTT.

The chain employs TRBV27 and TRBJ1-3; no clear D. The ends were cut back, 5 bases at V and 0 bases at J, with 14 bases in the middle. The CDR3 runs 16 residues. Germline CDR1 reads MNHEY; CDR2 reads SMNVEV (reference sequence). CDR3 in amino acids: CASSQTGPLSGNTIYF. The CDR3 DNA is TGTGCCAGCAGTCAAACCGGGCCCCTCTCTGGAAACACCATATATTTT.

The rearrangement uses TRBV5-6 and TRBJ2-7, with D possibly TRBD2 on 6 matching bases. This CDR3 is 14 amino acids long. The V and J ends lost 0 bases and 3 bases respectively, with 10 bases between them. Germline values: CDR1 SGHDT, CDR2 YYEEEE. CDR3 region: CASSLDVTSYEQYF. For the CDR3, the DNA is TGTGCCAGCAGCTTGGACGTGACTAGCTACGAGCAGTACTTC.

This chain links TRBV7-9 with TRBJ2-1; TRBD2 matches 12 bases. The CDR3 consists of 16 residues. J was trimmed by 5 bases and V by 1 base; bases with no gene match: 3. Germline values: CDR1 SEHNR, CDR2 FQNEAQ (reference sequence). CDR3 in DNA: TGTGCCAGCAGCTTAGGTACTAGCGGGAGGAACAATGAGCAGTTCTTC. Translating it yields CASSLGTSGRNNEQFF.

CDR3 protein: CASSPATGSGAEAFF. The CDR3 DNA follows: TGTGCCAGCAGCCCCGCGACAGGTAGTGGCGCTGAAGCTTTCTTT. V is TRBV7-9 and J is TRBJ1-1; a possible D gene is TRBD1 (6 bases). Between the trimmed V and J ends, which lost 5 bases and 6 bases, there was a span of 19 bases. Germline V lookup: CDR1 SEHNR, CDR2 FQNEAQ (reference sequence). There are 15 residues in the CDR3.

This chain uses TRBV5-1 with TRBJ2-7, with 7 bases identical to TRBD1. V was clipped by 7 bases and J by 7 bases; unmatched bases: 11. This CDR3 contains 13 residues. CDR1 and CDR2 from the germline V gene are SGHRS and YFSETQ. CDR3 sequence reads: CASRKPTGLEQYF. DNA of the CDR3: TGCGCCAGCCGTAAACCGACAGGGCTTGAGCAGTACTTC. The full variable domain, with the rest looked up from reference TRBV5-1 and TRBJ2-7, is KAGVTQTPRYLIKTRGQQVTLSCSPISGHRSVSWYQQTPGQGLQFLFEYFSETQRNKGNFPGRFSGRQFSNSRSEMNVSTLELGDSALYLCASRKPTGLEQYFGPGTRLTVT.

This chain connects TRBV27 to TRBJ2-2; the match to TRBD2 covers 13 bases. The CDR3 sequence is 16 residues long. CDR1 is MNHEY and CDR2 is SMNVEV in the germline V gene (reference sequence). J gave up 5 bases and V 3 bases, and 3 bases lay outside the gene matches. CDR3 residues: CASSFGTSGTTGELFF. CDR3 in DNA: TGTGCCAGCAGTTTCGGGACTAGCGGGACTACCGGGGAGCTGTTTTTT.

The gene calls are TRBV19 and TRBJ2-1; D is possibly TRBD2 (5 bases). The CDR3 has 15 residues. V lost 3 bases and J 0 bases, leaving 9 bases between the germline ends. Germline values: CDR1 LNHDA, CDR2 SQIVND (reference sequence). DNA of the CDR3: TGTGCCAGTAGTATCGGGGTGAGCTCCTACAATGAGCAGTTCTTC. Protein sequence: CASSIGVSSYNEQFF.

This rearrangement joins TRBV28 to TRBJ2-3, with 9 bases aligning to TRBD2. With V trimmed by 2 bases and J by 2 bases, 5 bases remained unmatched. Germline loops: CDR1 MDHEN, CDR2 SYDVKM. CDR3 size: 16 residues. In DNA, the CDR3 is TGTGCCAGCAGTTTAGCGATAGCGGGGGACACAGATACGCAGTATTTT. Residues: CASSLAIAGDTDTQYF.

This clone was observed a few times. The chain recombines TRBV5-1 with TRBJ1-5; D is ambiguous. Trimming took off 0 bases at V and 2 bases at J, with 6 bases between the two ends. CDR1 and CDR2 (germline): SGHRS, YFSETQ. The CDR3 has 14 residues. CDR3 DNA sequence: TGCGCCAGCAGCTTGGGGTCTGGCAATCAGCCCCAGCATTTT. Translated, it gives CASSLGSGNQPQHF.

The chain employs TRBV28 and TRBJ2-7; 7 bases align to TRBD1. Trimming removed 1 base from V and 6 bases from J; junction bases left unmatched: 3. Germline CDR1 MDHEN, CDR2 SYDVKM. The CDR3 runs 13 residues. The CDR3 coding sequence is TGTGCCAGCAGTTTATCAGACAGGGTCGAGCAGTACTTC. The encoded protein is CASSLSDRVEQYF.

The V and J genes are TRBV7-9 and TRBJ2-4; TRBD2 aligns across 7 bases. In germline, CDR1 is SEHNR, CDR2 FQNEAQ (reference sequence). V lost 3 bases and J lost 1; bases outside the gene matches: 3. CDR3 size: 15 residues. CDR3 in amino acids: CASSFPGGAKNIQYF. As DNA, the CDR3 is TGTGCCAGCAGCTTCCCGGGGGGTGCCAAAAACATTCAGTACTTC.

The J gene is TRBJ1-3, the V gene TRBV28; D is unclear. Germline CDR1 MDHEN, CDR2 SYDVKM. V lost 6 bases and J lost 0, with 6 bases in between. This CDR3 is 13 amino acids long. Here the CDR3 reads CASSDSSGNTIYF. In DNA, the CDR3 is TGTGCCAGCAGCGATAGCTCTGGAAACACCATATATTTT.

The gene calls are TRBV7-3 and TRBJ2-7, with 12 bases that match TRBD1. The CDR3 contains 16 residues. CDR1 and CDR2 from the germline V gene are SGHTA and FQGTGA. V was pared by 5 bases and J by 5 bases, with 10 bases of the junction left unmatched. CDR3 nucleotide sequence: TGTGCCAGCAGCCCGTCAGCGGGACAGGGGGCCAACGAGCAGTACTTC. It codes for CASSPSAGQGANEQYF.

The J gene is TRBJ1-5, the V gene TRBV6-1; TRBD1 matches at 10 bases. From germline, CDR1 is MNHNS and CDR2 SASEGT. The CDR3 runs 17 residues. The V gene end was trimmed by 4 bases and the J gene end by 8 bases; junction bases not matched to a gene: 14. CDR3 nucleotides: TGTGCCAGCAGTGGCCCCGTGACAGGGGGCAAGGCTGAGCCCCAGCATTTT. Amino acid sequence: CASSGPVTGGKAEPQHF.

CDR3 residues: CAWSVRDTGELFF. DNA of the CDR3: TGTGCCTGGAGTGTACGGGACACCGGGGAGCTGTTTTTT. The gene calls are TRBV30 and TRBJ2-2; D call uncertain. The ends were cut back, 0 bases at V and 3 bases at J, with 5 bases in the middle. Germline loops: CDR1 GTSNPN, CDR2 SVGIG (reference sequence). This CDR3 is built from 13 residues.

The chain couples TRBV19 to TRBJ2-2; D may be TRBD2 (5 bases). V dropped 4 bases and J dropped 14 bases, with 14 bases sitting between them. Germline CDR1 LNHDA, CDR2 SQIVND (reference sequence). This CDR3 has 12 amino acids. The CDR3: CASSTLGEVLFF. DNA for the CDR3: TGTGCCAGTAGTACCCTCGGGGAAGTTCTGTTTTTT.

V is TRBV13 and J is TRBJ2-1; 11 bases match TRBD1. Per germline, CDR1 PRHDT and CDR2 FYEKMQ (reference sequence). The junction had 12 bases not matched to a gene; V was cut back by 1 base and J by 7 bases. CDR3 size: 18 residues. The CDR3 DNA reads TGTGCCAGCAGCTTAGCGGGATCCTGGACAGGGGGCTTAAATGAGCAGTTCTTC. Encoded protein: CASSLAGSWTGGLNEQFF.

The chain combines TRBV28 with TRBJ2-5, with D possibly being TRBD1 or TRBD2 (5 bases each). This CDR3 has 13 residues. V gave up 6 bases and J gave up 3 bases, with 11 bases separating them. The germline V gene has CDR1 MDHEN and CDR2 SYDVKM. CDR3 protein: CASSQGREETQYF. The CDR3 DNA sequence: TGTGCCAGCAGCCAGGGACGGGAAGAGACCCAGTACTTC.

V usage is TRBV19 and J usage is TRBJ2-3; 8 nucleotides agree with TRBD1. With 6 bases clipped from V and 2 bases from J, the junction kept 7 bases outside the gene matches. The CDR3 totals 15 residues. The V gene's germline CDR1 is LNHDA and CDR2 SQIVND (reference sequence). The CDR3 spells CASSPGQVITDTQYF. The CDR3 DNA reads as TGTGCCAGTAGCCCGGGACAGGTCATCACAGATACGCAGTATTTT.

The rearrangement joins TRBV5-1 to TRBJ2-7; D tentatively reads TRBD1 or TRBD2 (5 bases each). V lost 1 base, J lost 5 bases, and 19 bases lay in between. The CDR3 loop spans 16 amino acids. The germline V gene has CDR1 SGHRS and CDR2 YFSETQ. The chain's CDR3 is CASSLRSGTGLDEQYF. In DNA form, the CDR3 reads TGCGCCAGCAGCTTGAGGAGTGGGACCGGGCTGGACGAGCAGTACTTC.

CDR3 loop: CASSVTGTGETQYF. CDR3 DNA sequence: TGTGCCAGTAGTGTTACCGGGACAGGGGAGACCCAGTACTTC. J is TRBJ2-5 and V is TRBV19; 9 nucleotides match TRBD1. Germline values: CDR1 LNHDA, CDR2 SQIVND (reference sequence). V lost 5 bases and J lost 5; bases outside the gene matches: 6. The CDR3 runs 14 residues. Supplemented by reference TRBV19 and TRBJ2-5, the full variable domain reads DGGITQSPKYLFRKEGQNVTLSCEQNLNHDAMYWYRQDPGQGLRLIYYSQIVNDFQKGDIAEGYSVSREKKESFPLTVTSAQKNPTAFYLCASSVTGTGETQYFGPGTRLLVL.